This TCR beta chain was profiled in a study of blood T cell repertoires in COVID-19. The table lists this clone with a count of one. TCRdb's table, derived via immunoSEQ multiplex PCR, lists solely in-frame clones and lacks some. The sample has approximately 150,000 clones; around 81% are singletons. This CDR3 contains 13 residues. Germline lookup yields CDR1 SGHTA and CDR2 FQGTGA. V lost 5 bases, J lost 1 base, and 8 bases lay in between. This sequence was found in a woman aged 50 to 60 with acute or convalescent COVID-19. The chain employs TRBV7-3 and TRBJ1-2; D unclear. Sequencing used peripheral blood. Written as DNA, the CDR3 is TGTGCCAGCAGCCCCACAGATAACTATGGCTACACCTTC. This encodes CASSPTDNYGYTF.